This T cell receptor beta chain is drawn from a study of OX40 agonist ivuxolimab in advanced cancers. As for the study in general: Melanoma, hepatocellular carcinoma, head and neck or renal cell cancer occurred in dose-escalation patients.

As concerns this clone: What it recognizes is unknown.

The CDR3 is made up of 15 amino acids. The V segment lost 5 bases and the J segment 2 bases; nucleotides outside the gene matches: 6. CDR1 is LGHNA, CDR2 YNFKEQ, per germline. Sequencing was performed with immunoSEQ multiplex PCR; in TCRdb, only in-frame clones are kept and a portion is missing. The sample contains roughly 80,000 clones, 90% to 95% of which appear only once. Whole-study results and caveats: Some patients who did not respond also had low normalized T-cell clonal expansion. Still undetermined is the antigen specificity of the expanded peripheral T cells.

The sample was CD4+ or CD8+ T cells sorted from blood, taken in a trial of the OX40 agonist ivuxolimab. The chain joins TRBV4-2 to TRBJ1-2; TRBD1 matches 9 bases. The receptor was derived from an adult with an advanced solid tumor such as melanoma, head and neck, liver or kidney cancer. The CDR3 protein is CASSFSDRGNYGYTF. For the CDR3, the DNA is TGTGCCAGCAGCTTCTCGGACAGGGGAAACTATGGCTACACCTTC.